This T cell receptor beta chain was captured by sequencing in a study of control samples from healthy donors and cancer patients. With 2 bases removed from V and 7 bases from J, the gap between germline ends came to 6 bases. The germline V gene has CDR1 MNHNS and CDR2 SASEGT. This CDR3 region has 11 residues. Only in-frame clones appear in the TCRdb table, and some are missing; sequencing was by immunoSEQ multiplex PCR. The sample gives 60,000 to 75,000 clones, over 80% of which show up once; about a sixth is in the top ten. The specimen was blood. The chain employs TRBV6-1 and TRBJ2-7; D assignment may be TRBD1 or TRBD2 (5 bases each). The sequence came from a man in his 60s in good health. The CDR3 loop is CASSEWGEQYF. The CDR3 DNA sequence: TGTGCCAGCAGTGAATGGGGGGAGCAGTACTTC.